The 5 T cell receptor beta chains below come from one sample, sequenced in a study of blood T cells in healthy people across ages. Alongside a J-beta primer mix, a sample-barcoded 5' primer served in a second PCR lasting roughly 6 to 11 cycles. TCRdb analysed the 5' RACE reads with MiXCR anew, one entry per CDR3 protein. The data contain about 1.5 million distinct CDR3 sequences, approximately 43% of them singletons. The sequenced material came from blood. These receptors were taken from a woman younger than 30 in good health.

The V call is TRBV4-3, the J call TRBJ2-3, with no clear D. Trimming pared 4 bases from V and 4 bases from J, leaving 9 bases between. There are 13 residues in the CDR3. The V gene's germline CDR1 is LGHNA and CDR2 YSLEER. In nucleotides, the CDR3 is TGCGCCAGCAGCCGAGGAAGGGCAGATACGCAGTATTTT. Amino acid sequence: CASSRGRADTQYF.

The V gene is TRBV20-1, the J gene TRBJ2-7; D is uncertain. V was pared by 1 base and J by 2 bases, with 12 bases between. The CDR3 loop spans 14 amino acids. Germline-derived CDR1 and CDR2 are DFQATT and SNEGSKA (reference sequence). The CDR3 is CSARGAGHPYEQYF. DNA for the CDR3: TGCAGTGCTAGAGGGGCAGGTCATCCCTACGAGCAGTACTTC.

In its sample, this clonotype was seen a few times. The chain has TRBV20-1 and TRBJ2-1, with D hard to call. The CDR3 spans 14 residues. Germline CDR1 reads DFQATT; CDR2 reads SNEGSKA (reference sequence). Trimming left V 3 bases short and J 0 bases short, with 9 bases between. The CDR3 nucleotides read TGCAGTGCTAGTAAGGAGAGCTCCTACAATGAGCAGTTCTTC. Its protein is CSASKESSYNEQFF.

There are a few counts of this clonotype. The J gene is TRBJ1-2, the V gene TRBV27; 8 bases are shared with TRBD1. The V and J ends lost 7 bases and 4 bases, in that order; junction bases with no gene match: 8. CDR1 is MNHEY, CDR2 SMNVEV, per germline (reference sequence). This CDR3 comprises 14 residues. The CDR3 DNA follows: TGTGCCAGCAAAGCAGGGGGCCAGACCTATGGCTACACCTTC. This gives the protein CASKAGGQTYGYTF.

This sequence joins TRBV11-2 and TRBJ2-1, with 8 bases identical to TRBD2. This CDR3 contains 14 residues. J gave up 13 bases and V 3 bases, and 11 bases lay outside the gene matches. Germline values: CDR1 SGHAT, CDR2 FQNNGV. The CDR3 loop reads CASSFLAGQKTQFF. CDR3 bases: TGTGCCAGCAGCTTCCTAGCGGGCCAAAAGACCCAGTTCTTC.